This TCR beta chain was recorded in a study of early T cells in non-severe SARS-CoV-2 infection. Researchers attached unique molecular identifiers to individual cDNA molecules. A single record per CDR3 protein comes from TCRdb applying MiXCR to the 5' RACE reads. The sample records about 66,000 distinct CDR3 sequences, around 8.7% being singletons. There are 15 residues in the CDR3. With 5 bases removed from V and 8 bases from J, the gap between germline ends came to 19 bases. Specimen: whole blood. The receptor's source is an adult who was a healthcare worker with PCR-confirmed SARS-CoV-2 infection or an uninfected control (not recorded which). The J gene is TRBJ2-1, the V gene TRBV12-3 or TRBV12-4, with D tentatively TRBD1 (5 bases). The CDR3 DNA reads TGTGCCAGCAGTGCCTTCAACAAGGGGATAGATGAGCAGTTCTTC. Its translation is CASSAFNKGIDEQFF.